This T cell receptor beta chain was captured in a study of T cell responses to AZD1222 COVID-19 vaccine. Study-wide results and limits: With two AZD1222 doses given, Spike-specific TCR breadth and depth both rose. Most donors were white British, females outnumbered males, and clonal diversity was possibly underestimated. The study reported that nearly half of spike-specific TCRs target unmutated variant regions. Among AZD1222 vaccinees, only five to seven were seropositive at baseline.

Method: immunoSEQ multiplex PCR; TCRdb's copy keeps in-frame clones and lacks some. Found here are approximately 90,000 clones, around nine tenths of them singletons; the top ten hold around 15%. Note on this clone: Its antigen is unidentified.

The J segment lost 5 bases and the V segment lost 0 bases, leaving 5 bases of the junction unmatched. CDR1 is MNHEY, CDR2 SMNVEV, per germline (reference sequence). The CDR3 runs 16 residues. The J gene is TRBJ2-3, the V gene TRBV27, with 10 bases that match TRBD2. The sequencing used peripheral blood, collected on day 0 of AZD1222 vaccination. The sequence was collected from an adult in good health. This CDR3 is CASSLSASGRGDTQYF. The CDR3 DNA follows: TGTGCCAGCAGTTTATCGGCTAGCGGGAGAGGAGATACGCAGTATTTT.